This T cell receptor (beta chain) was captured by sequencing in a study of long-term antiretroviral therapy in people with HIV. With V trimmed by 4 bases and J by 5 bases, 4 bases remained unmatched. The CDR3 sequence is 14 residues long. Germline assignment: CDR1 SGHDT and CDR2 YYEEEE. With survey level as its setting, the immunoSEQ assay was v3.0. TCRdb's copy holds only in-frame clones and misses some; the assay was immunoSEQ multiplex PCR. The data hold around 24,000 clones, with around 76% observed a single time. This sequence was found in a woman in her thirties or forties with HIV. This sequence joins TRBV5-6 and TRBJ1-1, with 11 positions matching TRBD1. The sequencing used unsorted PBMCs, collected 0.5 years after starting antiretroviral therapy. The CDR3 loop reads CASSTDRGLTEAFF. In nucleotides, the CDR3 is TGTGCCAGCAGCACGGACAGGGGGCTAACTGAAGCTTTCTTT.